These T cell receptor beta chains were read from a single sample in a study of T-cell reconstitution after alpha-beta-depleted transplantation in children. TCRdb passed the PCR reads through MiXCR, listing each CDR3 protein once. Of about 200,000 distinct CDR3 sequences in the sample, 14% to 15% were seen once. Sequences were derived from PBMCs from the stem cell graft donor, sampled from the stem cell graft. Receptor source: a human donor who donated a stem cell graft to a child with acute lymphoblastic leukemia. CDR3s include the opening cysteine and the closing phenylalanine or tryptophan. Each record gives: V gene, clone size, D gene, J gene, CDR3 DNA, CDR3 protein. D genes are given only for firm matches. Size is stated for part of the rows, as once, few or many counts, or as a class when the clone is expanded.

TRBV28,.,.,TRBJ1-1,TGTGCCAGCACCTTAGACAGGTTTATCGCTGAAGCTTTCTTT,CASTLDRFIAEAFF
TRBV12-3/TRBV12-4,many,TRBD2,TRBJ2-2,TGTGCCAGCAGGCCGGGACTAGCGGAATACACCGGGGAGCTGTTTTTT,CASRPGLAEYTGELFF
TRBV27,many,.,TRBJ1-1,TGTGCCAGCAGTGGTCACGGGGCGCCGGGCACTGAAGCTTTCTTT,CASSGHGAPGTEAFF
TRBV7-6,many,.,TRBJ2-1,TGTGCCAGCAGTCTAGTAGCGCGCGCGGGCTCCCTTACGAATGAGCAGTTCTTC,CASSLVARAGSLTNEQFF
TRBV5-1,many,TRBD2,TRBJ2-3,TGCGCCAGCCAAAGCGGGGGGCAGACAGATACGCAGTATTTT,CASQSGGQTDTQYF
TRBV29-1,many,TRBD2,TRBJ2-3,TGCAGCGTTGAGGTGCCTAGCGGGCCTAGCACAGATACGCAGTATTTT,CSVEVPSGPSTDTQYF
TRBV28,many,TRBD2,TRBJ2-7,TGTGCCAGCAGTCCACATATAGCGGGAGGCAACGAGCAGTACTTC,CASSPHIAGGNEQYF
TRBV12-3/TRBV12-4,many,.,TRBJ1-2,TGTGCCAGCAGTTTAGTTCAGGGAATGAGCTACACCTTC,CASSLVQGMSYTF
TRBV12-3/TRBV12-4,many,TRBD2,TRBJ2-7,TGTGCCAGCAGCCGCCGGGGGGGATTAAGCTCCTACGAGCAGTACTTC,CASSRRGGLSSYEQYF
TRBV12-3/TRBV12-4,few,.,TRBJ2-3,TGTGCCAGCACCCGGGACGCCGAAAGCACAGATACGCAGTATTTT,CASTRDAESTDTQYF
TRBV6-1,many,.,TRBJ1-1,TGTGCCAGCAGTCCCTCCGGGTTGGGGGAGGGAACTGAAGCTTTCTTT,CASSPSGLGEGTEAFF
TRBV10-1,many,TRBD2,TRBJ2-1,TGCGCCAGCAGCGAAGCGGGAGGCTCCTACAATGAGCAGTTCTTC,CASSEAGGSYNEQFF
TRBV25-1,few,.,TRBJ2-7,TGTGCCAGCAGTGGGCGGACAGAGATTTACGAGCAGTACTTC,CASSGRTEIYEQYF
TRBV5-1,many,.,TRBJ1-1,TGCGCCAGCAGCTCACTACTGACCAGGGAGGGGTACACTGAAGCTTTCTTT,CASSSLLTREGYTEAFF
TRBV20-1,many,.,TRBJ1-1,TGCAGTGCTAGAGATCCCAACGGGGGTAACACTGAAGCTTTCTTT,CSARDPNGGNTEAFF
TRBV20-1,many,TRBD2,TRBJ2-1,TGCAGTGCTAGACAGGCTAGCGGGAGGGTTAATGAGCAGTTCTTC,CSARQASGRVNEQFF
TRBV5-4,many,.,TRBJ2-2,TGTGCCAGCAGCTTGGAGATGGGGAACACCGGGGAGCTGTTTTTT,CASSLEMGNTGELFF
TRBV6-5,many,TRBD1,TRBJ2-7,TGTGCCAGCAGGGGCCTGCAGGGGGTCTACGAGCAGTACTTC,CASRGLQGVYEQYF
TRBV12-3/TRBV12-4,few,.,TRBJ2-3,TGTGCCAGCAGTTTTGGATCGAGGGGACACACAGATACGCAGTATTTT,CASSFGSRGHTDTQYF
TRBV11-2,many,.,TRBJ2-2,TGTGCCAGCAGCTCGAGTATTCCTACCGGGGAGCTGTTTTTT,CASSSSIPTGELFF
TRBV5-1,many,TRBD1,TRBJ1-6,TGCGCCAGCAGCTTGGGGACAGGTTCTTCACCCCTCCACTTT,CASSLGTGSSPLHF
TRBV20-1,.,.,TRBJ1-2,TGCAGTGCTAAACAGGGTTTCAACCGTGGCTACACCTTC,CSAKQGFNRGYTF
TRBV29-1,many,TRBD1,TRBJ1-4,TGCAGCGTGTCCGGGACAGGGAATGAAAAACTGTTTTTT,CSVSGTGNEKLFF
TRBV20-1,many,TRBD2,TRBJ2-4,TGCAGTGCTAGTGGCCTAGCGGGAGATTCTGGGGTTAGCAAAAACATTCAGTACTTC,CSASGLAGDSGVSKNIQYF
TRBV20-1,many,.,TRBJ2-7,TGCAGTGCCAGGGCCGACTCCAGCGGGTACGGCTACGAGCAGTACTTC,CSARADSSGYGYEQYF
TRBV27,many,.,TRBJ1-1,TGTGCCAGCAGTCCTGGAAGTCCCACTGAAGCTTTCTTT,CASSPGSPTEAFF